This is a list of T cell receptor beta chains from one sample in a study of blood T cell repertoires in COVID-19. This table comes from immunoSEQ multiplex PCR, and its TCRdb copy is limited to in-frame clones, with some not included. The sample holds a few hundred thousand clones; around 80% are singletons and the top ten take approximately 4.5%. Sequencing was carried out using PBMCs or T cells enriched from blood (not recorded which). All receptors derive from a man aged 25 to 40 with acute COVID-19. Each CDR3 is given with its conserved first and last residue. D genes are given only for firm matches. Clone size is given for some rows only: seen once, a few or many times, or a class if the clone is expanded.

j_call: TRBJ2-4
clone_size: .
d_call: TRBD2
v_call: TRBV4-3
cdr3_aa: CASSRSTSRNIQYF
cdr3_nt: TGCGCCAGCAGCCGCTCGACTAGCCGAAACATTCAGTACTTC

j_call: TRBJ2-1
clone_size: .
d_call: .
v_call: TRBV11-2
cdr3_aa: CASSLVGAENNEQFF
cdr3_nt: TGTGCCAGCAGCTTAGTAGGGGCAGAAAACAATGAGCAGTTCTTC

j_call: TRBJ2-3
clone_size: .
d_call: .
v_call: TRBV7-3
cdr3_aa: CASSPSGTGISGSGTDTQYF
cdr3_nt: TGTGCCAGCAGCCCCAGTGGGACAGGGATTAGCGGGAGCGGCACAGATACGCAGTATTTT

j_call: TRBJ1-5
clone_size: .
d_call: TRBD1
v_call: TRBV10-1
cdr3_aa: CASTRGVVSGNQPQHF
cdr3_nt: TGCGCCAGCACCAGGGGGGTGGTTTCAGGTAATCAGCCCCAGCATTTT

j_call: TRBJ1-1
clone_size: .
d_call: TRBD1
v_call: TRBV3-1/TRBV3-2
cdr3_aa: CASSQTRGQGSQAFF
cdr3_nt: TGTGCCAGCAGCCAAACCCGGGGACAGGGGTCGCAAGCTTTCTTT

j_call: TRBJ2-3
clone_size: many
d_call: .
v_call: TRBV27
cdr3_aa: CASEYRGGSTDTQYF
cdr3_nt: TGTGCCAGCGAGTACCGTGGGGGGAGCACAGATACGCAGTATTTT

j_call: TRBJ1-1
clone_size: .
d_call: .
v_call: TRBV4-1
cdr3_aa: CASSQRGWSTEAFF
cdr3_nt: TGCGCCAGCAGCCAGCGAGGCTGGTCCACTGAAGCTTTCTTT

j_call: TRBJ2-5
clone_size: .
d_call: .
v_call: TRBV2
cdr3_aa: CASSEAGGIRETQYF
cdr3_nt: TGTGCCAGCAGTGAAGCAGGAGGGATCAGAGAGACCCAGTACTTC

j_call: TRBJ2-5
clone_size: .
d_call: TRBD1
v_call: TRBV11-2
cdr3_aa: CASSSLGTGQETQYF
cdr3_nt: TGTGCCAGCAGCTCCCTCGGGACAGGACAAGAGACCCAGTACTTC

j_call: TRBJ1-6
clone_size: .
d_call: TRBD1
v_call: TRBV7-3
cdr3_aa: CASSLPGGGTPLHF
cdr3_nt: TGTGCCAGCAGCTTGCCGGGAGGGGGCACACCCCTCCACTTT

j_call: TRBJ2-1
clone_size: .
d_call: .
v_call: TRBV25-1
cdr3_aa: CASSSGERGARAYNEQFF
cdr3_nt: TGTGCCAGCAGTTCAGGGGAACGGGGGGCCCGGGCCTACAATGAGCAGTTCTTC

j_call: TRBJ1-1
clone_size: .
d_call: TRBD1
v_call: TRBV28
cdr3_aa: CASIHRGMNTEAFF
cdr3_nt: TGTGCCAGCATCCACAGGGGCATGAACACTGAAGCTTTCTTT

j_call: TRBJ2-2
clone_size: once
d_call: .
v_call: TRBV7-2
cdr3_aa: CASSLFERISTGELFF
cdr3_nt: TGTGCCAGCAGCTTATTCGAGCGTATAAGCACCGGGGAGCTGTTTTTT

j_call: TRBJ2-5
clone_size: once
d_call: TRBD1
v_call: TRBV12-3/TRBV12-4
cdr3_aa: CASSRDRGETQYF
cdr3_nt: TGTGCCAGCAGCCGAGACAGGGGAGAGACCCAGTACTTC

j_call: TRBJ1-4
clone_size: .
d_call: .
v_call: TRBV7-2
cdr3_aa: CASSLDQGGREKLFF
cdr3_nt: TGTGCCAGCAGCTTGGACCAGGGAGGTCGTGAAAAACTGTTTTTT

j_call: TRBJ1-1
clone_size: .
d_call: .
v_call: TRBV19
cdr3_aa: CASSIIEVEVNTEAFF
cdr3_nt: TGTGCCAGTAGTATTATAGAGGTGGAGGTGAACACTGAAGCTTTCTTT

j_call: TRBJ2-5
clone_size: .
d_call: TRBD1
v_call: TRBV7-9
cdr3_aa: CASSLLVRGRETQYF
cdr3_nt: TGTGCCAGCAGCTTATTAGTTAGGGGGCGAGAGACCCAGTACTTC

j_call: TRBJ1-2
clone_size: .
d_call: .
v_call: TRBV25-1
cdr3_aa: CASSDDGTPYSGYGYTF
cdr3_nt: TGTGCCAGCAGTGACGATGGGACACCCTATTCGGGCTATGGCTACACCTTC

j_call: TRBJ1-2
clone_size: .
d_call: .
v_call: TRBV5-4
cdr3_aa: CASSLEQENYGYTF
cdr3_nt: TGTGCCAGCAGCTTGGAACAGGAGAACTATGGCTACACCTTC

j_call: TRBJ1-2
clone_size: .
d_call: .
v_call: TRBV24-1
cdr3_aa: CATSAGVLNGYTF
cdr3_nt: TGTGCCACCAGTGCGGGAGTACTAAATGGCTACACCTTC

j_call: TRBJ1-2
clone_size: .
d_call: .
v_call: TRBV3-1/TRBV3-2
cdr3_aa: CASSQAGSANYGYTF
cdr3_nt: TGTGCCAGCAGCCAAGCAGGGTCTGCTAACTATGGCTACACCTTC

j_call: TRBJ2-1
clone_size: .
d_call: TRBD2
v_call: TRBV18
cdr3_aa: CASSPGLAAYNEQFF
cdr3_nt: TGTGCCAGCTCACCGGGACTAGCGGCCTACAATGAGCAGTTCTTC

j_call: TRBJ2-2
clone_size: .
d_call: .
v_call: TRBV11-3
cdr3_aa: CASSLLTAGELFF
cdr3_nt: TGTGCCAGCAGCTTACTAACGGCCGGGGAGCTGTTTTTT

j_call: TRBJ2-3
clone_size: .
d_call: TRBD1
v_call: TRBV5-6
cdr3_aa: CASSSSGTGGDTQYF
cdr3_nt: TGTGCCAGCAGCTCTTCAGGGACAGGGGGAGATACGCAGTATTTT

j_call: TRBJ1-1
clone_size: once
d_call: .
v_call: TRBV5-1
cdr3_aa: CASSVGTFTEAFF
cdr3_nt: TGCGCCAGCAGCGTCGGTACGTTCACTGAAGCTTTCTTT

j_call: TRBJ1-1
clone_size: many
d_call: TRBD1
v_call: TRBV6-5
cdr3_aa: CASSKQGRGAEAFF
cdr3_nt: TGTGCCAGCAGTAAACAGGGGCGAGGAGCTGAAGCTTTCTTT

j_call: TRBJ2-3
clone_size: .
d_call: TRBD2
v_call: TRBV2
cdr3_aa: CASTLAGALTDTQYF
cdr3_nt: TGTGCCAGCACCCTAGCGGGGGCCCTCACAGATACGCAGTATTTT

j_call: TRBJ1-1
clone_size: .
d_call: .
v_call: TRBV6-2/TRBV6-3
cdr3_aa: CASSSTGGRAQAFF
cdr3_nt: TGTGCCAGCAGTTCCACGGGGGGCCGAGCACAAGCTTTCTTT

j_call: TRBJ2-3
clone_size: .
d_call: TRBD1
v_call: TRBV10-1
cdr3_aa: CASREGQGSTDTQYF
cdr3_nt: TGCGCCAGCAGGGAGGGACAGGGAAGCACAGATACGCAGTATTTT

j_call: TRBJ1-5
clone_size: .
d_call: .
v_call: TRBV3-1/TRBV3-2
cdr3_aa: CASSQDTSYSNQPQHF
cdr3_nt: TGTGCCAGCAGCCAAGATACCAGTTATAGCAATCAGCCCCAGCATTTT

j_call: TRBJ1-4
clone_size: .
d_call: .
v_call: TRBV18
cdr3_aa: CASSPRRELATNEKLFF
cdr3_nt: TGTGCCAGCTCACCAAGGAGGGAGCTTGCAACTAATGAAAAACTGTTTTTT

j_call: TRBJ1-4
clone_size: .
d_call: TRBD1
v_call: TRBV7-2
cdr3_aa: CASSPDRNEKLFF
cdr3_nt: TGTGCCAGCAGCCCGGACAGGAATGAAAAACTGTTTTTT

j_call: TRBJ2-5
clone_size: .
d_call: TRBD1
v_call: TRBV5-4
cdr3_aa: CASSLGQGKETQYF
cdr3_nt: TGTGCCAGCAGCTTGGGACAGGGGAAGGAGACCCAGTACTTC

j_call: TRBJ1-4
clone_size: .
d_call: TRBD1
v_call: TRBV4-2
cdr3_aa: CASSPEQGSPEKLFF
cdr3_nt: TGTGCCAGCAGCCCCGAACAGGGGTCTCCTGAAAAACTGTTTTTT

j_call: TRBJ1-5
clone_size: .
d_call: .
v_call: TRBV21-1
cdr3_aa: CASNGTREYSNQPQHF
cdr3_nt: TGTGCCAGCAACGGGACAAGGGAATATAGCAATCAGCCCCAGCATTTT

j_call: TRBJ1-6
clone_size: .
d_call: .
v_call: TRBV28
cdr3_aa: CASSFSIPLHF
cdr3_nt: TGTGCCAGCAGTTTTAGTATACCCCTCCACTTT

j_call: TRBJ1-2
clone_size: few
d_call: .
v_call: TRBV5-1
cdr3_aa: CASSLAGLYNYGYTF
cdr3_nt: TGCGCCAGCAGCTTGGCAGGGCTTTACAACTATGGCTACACCTTC

j_call: TRBJ2-1
clone_size: .
d_call: .
v_call: TRBV5-1
cdr3_aa: CASSLEQGIYNEQFF
cdr3_nt: TGCGCCAGCAGCTTGGAACAGGGAATATACAATGAGCAGTTCTTC

j_call: TRBJ1-5
clone_size: .
d_call: .
v_call: TRBV7-8
cdr3_aa: CASSLDGQKNQPQHF
cdr3_nt: TGTGCCAGCAGCTTAGACGGACAGAAGAATCAGCCCCAGCATTTT

j_call: TRBJ1-6
clone_size: .
d_call: .
v_call: TRBV7-2
cdr3_aa: CASSPGGGRELLYSPLHF
cdr3_nt: TGTGCCAGCAGCCCCGGTGGGGGGAGGGAATTATTATACTCACCCCTCCACTTT

j_call: TRBJ1-2
clone_size: .
d_call: .
v_call: TRBV6-4
cdr3_aa: CASSAYARDLPSGYTF
cdr3_nt: TGTGCCAGCAGTGCCTACGCCCGGGACTTACCGAGTGGCTACACCTTC

j_call: TRBJ2-1
clone_size: few
d_call: .
v_call: TRBV19
cdr3_aa: CASREQGSYNEQFF
cdr3_nt: TGTGCCAGTAGGGAACAGGGTTCCTACAATGAGCAGTTCTTC

j_call: TRBJ2-2
clone_size: .
d_call: TRBD1
v_call: TRBV6-5
cdr3_aa: CASSLDRINTGELFF
cdr3_nt: TGTGCCAGCAGCTTGGACAGGATTAACACCGGGGAGCTGTTTTTT

j_call: TRBJ1-3
clone_size: .
d_call: TRBD1
v_call: TRBV7-2
cdr3_aa: CASSYDGTVKSSGNTIYF
cdr3_nt: TGTGCCAGCAGCTATGACGGGACAGTCAAAAGCTCTGGAAACACCATATATTTT

j_call: TRBJ2-1
clone_size: .
d_call: .
v_call: TRBV5-1
cdr3_aa: CASSFGYQGDEQFF
cdr3_nt: TGTGCCAGCAGCTTCGGGTACCAGGGCGATGAGCAGTTCTTC

j_call: TRBJ1-2
clone_size: .
d_call: .
v_call: TRBV6-1
cdr3_aa: CASSEGQGSFGYTF
cdr3_nt: TGTGCCAGCAGTGAAGGGCAGGGTTCCTTCGGCTACACCTTC

j_call: TRBJ1-1
clone_size: .
d_call: .
v_call: TRBV5-1
cdr3_aa: CASSLVPGPGEAFF
cdr3_nt: TGCGCCAGCAGCTTGGTACCAGGGCCCGGTGAAGCTTTCTTT

j_call: TRBJ1-2
clone_size: .
d_call: .
v_call: TRBV10-3
cdr3_aa: CAISANQGLGGGYTF
cdr3_nt: TGTGCCATCAGTGCGAATCAGGGGTTAGGAGGAGGCTACACCTTC

j_call: TRBJ2-3
clone_size: .
d_call: TRBD1
v_call: TRBV2
cdr3_aa: CASSELGQGIDTQYF
cdr3_nt: TGTGCCAGCAGTGAACTGGGACAGGGGATAGATACGCAGTATTTT